The 22 T cell receptor beta chains below come from one sample, sequenced in a study of CD8+CD57+ T cells in acquired aplastic anemia. Profiling of TCR beta VDJ combinations and CDR3 sequences used genomic DNA as template. TCRdb re-derived calls from the reads in MiXCR, one entry per CDR3 protein. The table shows some 190,000 distinct CDR3 sequences, with around 45% occurring only once. Sample: sorted CD4+, CD8+, or CD8+CD57+ T cells (not recorded which) from PBMCs. These receptors originate from a human donor in good health.

The CDR3 spells CASSSSGTGNQPQHF. CDR3 nucleotide sequence: TGTGCCAGCAGTTCGTCCGGGACGGGCAATCAGCCCCAGCATTTT. The rearrangement joins TRBV2 to TRBJ1-5; D may be TRBD1 (5 bases). Trimming removed 5 bases at V and 2 bases at J, with 13 bases between. CDR3 size: 15 residues. Looked up from germline, CDR1 is SNHLY and CDR2 is FYNNEI.

Comment on this clonotype: This could be a read error, since a much larger clone is one nucleotide away. The chain links TRBV12-3 or TRBV12-4 to TRBJ2-1; 7 bases match TRBD1. The CDR3 totals 15 residues. CDR3 sequence (DNA): TGTACCAGCAGACAGGGACAAAGCTCCTACAATGAGCAGTTCTTC. Translated: CTSRQGQSSYNEQFF.

The chain has TRBV7-3 and TRBJ2-3; D is unclear. Between the trimmed V and J ends, which lost 2 bases and 0 bases, there was a span of 9 bases. CDR3 size: 15 residues. Germline CDR1 and CDR2: SGHTA and FQGTGA. The CDR3 nucleotides read TGTGCCAGCAGCTTAGCGGCGAGGAGCACAGATACGCAGTATTTT. It is translated as CASSLAARSTDTQYF. Drawing the rest from reference TRBV7-3 and TRBJ2-3, the complete variable domain is GAGVSQTPSNKVTEKGKYVELRCDPISGHTALYWYRQSLGQGPEFLIYFQGTGAADDSGLPNDRFFAVRPEGSVSTLKIQRTERGDSAVYLCASSLAARSTDTQYFGPGTRLTVL.

V gene TRBV5-1 combines with J gene TRBJ2-7; D is unclear. Germline V gene data show CDR1 as SGHRS and CDR2 as YFSETQ. Trimming shortened V by 0 bases and J by 7 bases, and 14 bases separated the two germline ends. The CDR3 spans 14 residues. The CDR3 here is CASSLEAGTPEQYF. CDR3 DNA sequence: TGCGCCAGCAGCTTGGAGGCCGGTACCCCGGAGCAGTACTTC.

With regard to this clonotype: A much larger clonotype is one base distant, so this may be a read error. The final CDR3 position lacks the conserved phenylalanine or tryptophan, pointing to a likely read error. The chain joins TRBV5-4 to TRBJ2-2; D is unclear. In germline, CDR1 is SGHNT, CDR2 YYREEE (reference sequence). There are 14 residues in the CDR3. The V and J ends lost 1 base and 6 bases respectively, with 10 bases between them. As DNA, the CDR3 is TGTGCCAGCAGCTTGCCCCTGAGTTCCGGGGAGCTGTTTCTT. Protein product: CASSLPLSSGELFL.

This rearrangement joins TRBV5-1 to TRBJ1-6, with D possibly being TRBD1 (5 bases). The ends were cut back, 5 bases at V and 0 bases at J, with 9 bases in the middle. Germline CDR1 and CDR2: SGHRS and YFSETQ. CDR3 length: 15 amino acids. The DNA of the CDR3 is TGCGCCAGCAGGGGGACCGACTCCTATAATTCACCCCTCCACTTT. It specifies CASRGTDSYNSPLHF.

This clonotype has a count of ten or more. The J gene is TRBJ2-6, the V gene TRBV19; the D call may be TRBD1 or TRBD2 (5 bases each). V lost 6 bases, J lost 1 base, and 19 bases lay in between. Per germline, CDR1 LNHDA and CDR2 SQIVND (reference sequence). The CDR3 is made up of 18 amino acids. CDR3 loop: CASRRGRGRVSGANVLTF. DNA for the CDR3: TGTGCCAGTAGAAGGGGCCGGGGCCGGGTATCTGGGGCCAACGTCCTGACTTTC.

This clonotype was seen ten or more times. CDR3 sequence reads: CASSLSGNTDTQYF. The DNA for the CDR3 is TGTGCCAGCAGCCTTAGCGGGAACACAGATACGCAGTATTTT. This chain uses TRBV2 with TRBJ2-3; 8 bases fit TRBD2. The germline V gene encodes CDR1 SNHLY and CDR2 FYNNEI. With V trimmed by 6 bases and J by 2 bases, 4 bases remained unmatched. The CDR3 has 14 amino acids.

Comment on this clonotype: At one of its ends the junction is not consistent with the germline gene, which may arise from a read error. The chain has TRBV7-2 and TRBJ2-7, with D tentatively TRBD1 or TRBD2 (5 bases each). The V gene's germline CDR1 is SGHTA and CDR2 FQGNSA. The CDR3 consists of 13 residues. The CDR3 DNA reads as TGTGCCAGCAGCGCTCGGGACGGCTACGAGCGGTACTTC. This encodes CASSARDGYERYF.

This clonotype showed up many times. The chain carries TRBV16 and TRBJ2-7; either TRBD1 or TRBD2 may supply D (5 bases each). From germline, CDR1 is KGHSY and CDR2 FQNENV. The V end was cut by 4 bases, the J end by 1 base, with 11 bases between. The CDR3 runs to 14 residues. Here the CDR3 DNA reads TGTGCCAGCAGCCCGACAGCGGTGTCCTACGAGCAGTACTTC. Translating it yields CASSPTAVSYEQYF.

CDR3 nucleotide sequence: TGTGCCAGTAGTAATATTCCGCATTACGTTGGCTACACCTTC. Protein sequence: CASSNIPHYVGYTF. This chain uses TRBV19 with TRBJ1-2; unclear D gene. CDR1 and CDR2 (germline): LNHDA, SQIVND (reference sequence). The CDR3 covers 14 residues. The germline V and J ends were trimmed by 4 bases and 7 bases, with 16 bases remaining between them.

Details on this clonotype: Germline and junction disagree at one end, which may indicate a read error. The CDR3 sequence is CAWSRSGGGSTEAFF. CDR3 coding DNA: TGTGCCTGGAGTAGGTCAGGTGGGGGGAGCACTGAAGCTTTCTTT. This chain connects TRBV10-1 to TRBJ1-1; D may be TRBD1 (5 bases). Germline V gene data show CDR1 as WNHNN and CDR2 as SYGVQD (reference sequence). The CDR3 is 15 amino acids.

The rearrangement joins TRBV30 to TRBJ2-7, with 9 bases identical to TRBD1. The CDR3 covers 13 residues. The V segment lost 5 bases and the J segment 4 bases; nucleotides outside the gene matches: 6. CDR1 GTSNPN and CDR2 SVGIG come from the germline V gene (reference sequence). The chain's CDR3 is CAWSQGAKYEQYF. The CDR3 nucleotides read TGTGCCTGGTCACAGGGGGCGAAGTACGAGCAGTACTTC.

This clonotype was counted only a few times. At one end, the junction sequence differs from germline, possibly due to a read error. The chain has TRBV4-1 and TRBJ2-5, with D possibly being TRBD1 or TRBD2 (5 bases each). The CDR3 sequence is 16 residues long. CDR1 is MGHRA and CDR2 is YSYEKL in the germline V gene. The CDR3: CASGQEGTQKTETQYF. Here the CDR3 DNA reads TGCGCCAGCGGCCAAGAAGGGACCCAAAAGACGGAGACCCAGTACTTC.

This chain links TRBV10-1 with TRBJ2-5, with 10 positions matching TRBD2. Per the germline V gene, CDR1 is WNHNN and CDR2 is SYGVQD (reference sequence). V trimming: 0 bases; J trimming: 5 bases; junction bases outside the gene matches: 12. The CDR3 extends over 18 amino acids. The CDR3 region is CASSESSSGGTLRETQYF. CDR3 nucleotides: TGCGCCAGCAGTGAGTCCTCTAGCGGGGGAACACTCCGGGAGACCCAGTACTTC.

The chain carries TRBV15 and TRBJ2-2, with TRBD2 identical over 10 bases. With V trimmed by 3 bases and J by 6 bases, 7 bases remained unmatched. CDR1 and CDR2 from the germline V gene are LNHNV and YYDKDF (reference sequence). The CDR3 is 16 amino acids. In DNA, the CDR3 is TGTGCCACCAGCAGGGGCCTAGCGGGAGAGGCCGGGGAGCTGTTTTTT. It yields the protein CATSRGLAGEAGELFF.

As regards this clonotype: The junction shows a germline mismatch at one end, possibly a read error. The chain has TRBV19 and TRBJ2-4, with D uncertain. Germline V gene sequence: CDR1 LNHDA, CDR2 SQIVND (reference sequence). The CDR3 is made up of 11 amino acids. The CDR3, as DNA: TGTGCCAGTACGGCTAGAAATTTTGTGGACTTC. Its protein is CASTARNFVDF.

This clonotype was counted ten times or more. The chain recombines TRBV29-1 with TRBJ2-5, with a weak D call TRBD2 (6 bases). The CDR3 covers 11 residues. V gave up 6 bases and J gave up 9 bases, with 14 bases separating them. Germline values: CDR1 SQVTM, CDR2 ANQGSEA. CDR3: CSVGGLASQYF. DNA for the CDR3: TGCAGCGTGGGTGGGCTAGCGTCCCAGTACTTC.

The table lists this clonotype with many counts. This sequence joins TRBV20-1 and TRBJ1-2, with TRBD1 matching over 10 bases. J was trimmed by 7 bases and V by 5 bases; bases with no gene match: 7. The germline gives CDR1 DFQATT, CDR2 SNEGSKA (reference sequence). The CDR3 spans 13 residues. The CDR3 protein is CSAQTGTGVGYTF. For the CDR3, the DNA is TGCAGTGCTCAGACCGGGACAGGGGTTGGCTACACCTTC.

The V call is TRBV20-1, the J call TRBJ1-2; D unresolved. Trimming shortened V by 0 bases and J by 7 bases, and 15 bases separated the two germline ends. Germline values: CDR1 DFQATT, CDR2 SNEGSKA (reference sequence). The CDR3 has 14 amino acids. CDR3 bases: TGCAGTGCTAGAGATTGGCGCCAGCCTCGTGGCTACACCTTC. Translated, it gives CSARDWRQPRGYTF.

This rearrangement joins TRBV29-1 to TRBJ1-1, with D hard to call. Germline CDR1 and CDR2: SQVTM and ANQGSEA. The CDR3 totals 11 residues. V was shortened by 6 bases and J by 1 base, with 6 bases between the two germline ends. CDR3 region: CSVRRNTEAFF. DNA of the CDR3: TGCAGCGTCAGACGGAACACTGAAGCTTTCTTT.

This clonotype was detected only a few times. This may stem from a read error, because a much larger clone lies one nucleotide away. J is TRBJ2-5 and V is TRBV20-1; D remains unclear. This CDR3 contains 14 residues. The V end lost 5 bases, the J end lost 4 bases, and 17 bases lay between the germline ends. Germline V CDR1 and CDR2: DFQATT, SNEGSKA (reference sequence). Here the CDR3 reads CSALQQGSSETQYF. The CDR3 nucleotides read TGCAGTGCTTTACAACAAGGGTCCTCAGAGACCCAGTACTTC.